This section outlines one TCR beta chain sequence together with its context. Germline-derived CDR1 and CDR2 are SGHKS and YYEKEE (reference sequence). The CDR3 contains 14 residues. V was pared by 7 bases and J by 4 bases, with 6 bases of the junction left unmatched. These data come from a study of blood T cell repertoires in COVID-19. On the study more broadly: The United States, Italy and Spain were the sources of the acute and convalescent COVID-19 samples. PBMCs, B-cell-depleted T cells, or T cells provided the cDNA or gDNA that made up the material.

Authors' analysis steps: Using reference gene primer amplification, nucleated cell counts were estimated. TCRdb keeps only in-frame clones here, not all; method: immunoSEQ multiplex PCR. V, J and clone size reflect that table, while D and trimming were determined from the DNA. The sample has 210,000 or so clones; approximately 90% are singletons. The specimen sequenced was peripheral blood. The chain is built from TRBV5-5 and TRBJ1-3, with TRBD1 matching 9 bases. The sequence came from a woman aged 40-49 years with acute or convalescent COVID-19. The CDR3 bases are TGTGCCAGCCGGGACAGGGACAGGGGAAACACCATATATTTT. It is translated as CASRDRDRGNTIYF.